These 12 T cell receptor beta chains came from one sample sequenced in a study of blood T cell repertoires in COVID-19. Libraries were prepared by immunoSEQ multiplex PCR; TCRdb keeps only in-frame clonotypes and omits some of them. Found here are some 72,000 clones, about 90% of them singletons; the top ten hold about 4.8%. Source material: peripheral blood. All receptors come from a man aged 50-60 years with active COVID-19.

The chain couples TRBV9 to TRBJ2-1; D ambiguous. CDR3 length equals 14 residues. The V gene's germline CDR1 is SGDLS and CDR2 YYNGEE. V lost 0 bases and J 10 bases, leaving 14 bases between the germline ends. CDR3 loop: CASSVGGSRGEQFF. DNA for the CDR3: TGTGCCAGCAGCGTAGGTGGAAGTCGAGGCGAGCAGTTCTTC.

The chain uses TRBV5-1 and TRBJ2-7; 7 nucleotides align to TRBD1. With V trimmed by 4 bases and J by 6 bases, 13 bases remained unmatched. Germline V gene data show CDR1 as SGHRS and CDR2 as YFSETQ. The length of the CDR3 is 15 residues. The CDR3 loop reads CASSPVSRGPLEQYF. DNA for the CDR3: TGCGCCAGCAGCCCAGTCTCGAGGGGGCCTCTCGAGCAGTACTTC. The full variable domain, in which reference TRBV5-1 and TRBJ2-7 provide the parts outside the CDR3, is KAGVTQTPRYLIKTRGQQVTLSCSPISGHRSVSWYQQTPGQGLQFLFEYFSETQRNKGNFPGRFSGRQFSNSRSEMNVSTLELGDSALYLCASSPVSRGPLEQYFGPGTRLTVT.

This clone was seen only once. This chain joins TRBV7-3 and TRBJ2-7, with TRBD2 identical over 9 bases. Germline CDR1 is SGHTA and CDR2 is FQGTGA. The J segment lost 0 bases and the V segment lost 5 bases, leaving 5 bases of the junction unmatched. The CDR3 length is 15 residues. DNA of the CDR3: TGTGCCAGCAGCCCGACTAGCGGAAACTCCTACGAGCAGTACTTC. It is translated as CASSPTSGNSYEQYF.

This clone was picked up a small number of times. The chain's CDR3 is CASSPTGFGNTIYF. For the CDR3, the DNA is TGTGCCAGCAGTCCAACAGGGTTTGGAAACACCATATATTTT. This chain links TRBV27 with TRBJ1-3; D may be TRBD1 (6 bases). The CDR3 has 14 residues. Germline V gene lookup returns CDR1 MNHEY and CDR2 SMNVEV (reference sequence). V lost 5 bases, J lost 3 bases, and 11 bases lay in between.

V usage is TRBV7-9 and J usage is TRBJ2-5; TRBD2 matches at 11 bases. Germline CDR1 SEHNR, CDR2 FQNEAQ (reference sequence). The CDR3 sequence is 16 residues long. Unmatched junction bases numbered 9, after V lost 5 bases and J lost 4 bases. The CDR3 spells CASSPRTSGLTETQYF. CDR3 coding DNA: TGTGCCAGCAGCCCGAGGACTAGCGGGCTCACAGAGACCCAGTACTTC.

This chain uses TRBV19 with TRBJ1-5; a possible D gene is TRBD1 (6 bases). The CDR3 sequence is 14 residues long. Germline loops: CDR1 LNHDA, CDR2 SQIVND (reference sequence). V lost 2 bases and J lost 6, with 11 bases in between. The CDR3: CASSISARGQPQHF. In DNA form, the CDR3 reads TGTGCCAGTAGTATATCGGCCAGGGGTCAGCCCCAGCATTTT.

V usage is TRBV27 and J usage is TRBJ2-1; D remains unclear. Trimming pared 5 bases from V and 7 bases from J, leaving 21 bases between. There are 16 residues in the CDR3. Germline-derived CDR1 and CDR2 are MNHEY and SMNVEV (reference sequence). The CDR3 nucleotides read TGTGCCAGCAGTAACACACATTTCCGCCGGCGGAATGAGCAGTTCTTC. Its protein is CASSNTHFRRRNEQFF.

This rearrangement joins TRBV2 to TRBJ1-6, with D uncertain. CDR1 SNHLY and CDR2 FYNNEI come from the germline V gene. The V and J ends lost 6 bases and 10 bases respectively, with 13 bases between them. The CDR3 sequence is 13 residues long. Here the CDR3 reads CASRGSRGSPLHF. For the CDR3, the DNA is TGTGCCAGCAGGGGATCAAGAGGGTCACCCCTCCACTTT.

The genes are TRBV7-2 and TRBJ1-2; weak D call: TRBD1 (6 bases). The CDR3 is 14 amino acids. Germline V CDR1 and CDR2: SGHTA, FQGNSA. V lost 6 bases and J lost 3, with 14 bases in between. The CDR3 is CASRRTQGYYGYTF. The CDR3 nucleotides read TGTGCCAGCAGACGAACACAGGGATACTATGGCTACACCTTC.

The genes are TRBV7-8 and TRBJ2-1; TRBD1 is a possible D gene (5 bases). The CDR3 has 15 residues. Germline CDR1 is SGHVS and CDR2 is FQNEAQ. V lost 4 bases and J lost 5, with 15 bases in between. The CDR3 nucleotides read TGTGCCAGCAGCTCGGCGTTCGGACAAAACAATGAGCAGTTCTTC. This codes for CASSSAFGQNNEQFF.

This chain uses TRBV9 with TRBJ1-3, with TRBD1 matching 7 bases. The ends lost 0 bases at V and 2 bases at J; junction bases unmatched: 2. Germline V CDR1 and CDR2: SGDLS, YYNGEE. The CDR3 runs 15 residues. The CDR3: CASSVEGGTGNTIYF. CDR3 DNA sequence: TGTGCCAGCAGCGTAGAAGGGGGCACTGGAAACACCATATATTTT.

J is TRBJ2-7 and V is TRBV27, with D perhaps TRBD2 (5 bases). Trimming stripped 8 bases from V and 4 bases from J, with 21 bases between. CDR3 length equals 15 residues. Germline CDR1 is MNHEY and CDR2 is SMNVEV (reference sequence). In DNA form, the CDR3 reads TGTGCCAGCGGGCTAACCGGGATTACAGAATACGAGCAGTACTTC. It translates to CASGLTGITEYEQYF.